This T cell receptor beta chain was sequenced during a study of T cell responses to AZD1222 COVID-19 vaccine. Sequencing used immunoSEQ multiplex PCR; TCRdb keeps in-frame clones, though not all of them. The sample shows approximately 150,000 clones, about 91% of them seen only once. Whether given at about 4 or about 12 weeks, second doses were pooled. The length of the CDR3 is 14 residues. V lost 0 bases to trimming and J lost 3 bases, with 9 bases between them. Per the germline V gene, CDR1 is SGDLS and CDR2 is YYNGEE. On this clone itself: Its antigen remains unidentified.

Broader study findings: It was only six AZD1222 recipients who were seropositive at baseline.

Sample: peripheral blood, taken 28 days after the second AZD1222 dose. This sequence originates from an adult who received the AZD1222 COVID-19 vaccine. J is TRBJ1-1 and V is TRBV9; D might be TRBD1 (6 bases). The CDR3 sequence is CASSVAPGDTEAFF. CDR3 nucleotide sequence: TGTGCCAGCAGCGTAGCCCCAGGGGACACTGAAGCTTTCTTT.